This T cell receptor (beta chain) emerged from a study of shared clonotypes between healthy human individuals. From germline, CDR1 is PRHDT and CDR2 FYEKMQ (reference sequence). The J segment lost 2 bases and the V segment lost 6 bases, leaving 12 bases of the junction unmatched. The CDR3 contains 17 residues. Clones were read by immunoSEQ multiplex PCR, and TCRdb kept only the in-frame ones, dropping some. This table has 550,000 to 750,000 clones, 92% appearing once. Selected positively for CCR7 and CD45RO-negative, naive CD8 cells excluded terminally differentiated effector memory CD45RA+ cells. The gene calls are TRBV13 and TRBJ2-5; 10 bases fit TRBD2. Sequencing was carried out using naive CD8+ T cells sorted from blood. This TCR was sampled from a man younger than 45 in good health. The chain's CDR3 is CASSPKDSGRPQETQYF. CDR3 nucleotide sequence: TGTGCCAGCAGTCCCAAGGATAGCGGGAGGCCACAAGAGACCCAGTACTTC.